What follows are 6 T cell receptor beta chains derived from one specimen sequenced in a study of blood T cell repertoires in COVID-19. Data came from immunoSEQ multiplex PCR; TCRdb stores just in-frame clones and leaves some out. The table shows about 120,000 clones, with around 80% occurring only once. The sequenced material came from peripheral blood. These receptors all come from a woman aged 80 or older with acute or convalescent COVID-19.

The V gene is TRBV7-9, the J gene TRBJ1-1; D uncertain. The germline gives CDR1 SEHNR, CDR2 FQNEAQ (reference sequence). The CDR3 runs to 14 residues. Trimming removed 5 bases at V and 2 bases at J, with 12 bases between. The CDR3 DNA follows: TGTGCCAGCAGCCTGAACAGCGGTAACACTGAAGCTTTCTTT. Its translation: CASSLNSGNTEAFF.

The genes are TRBV7-3 and TRBJ1-1; TRBD1 agrees at 7 bases. This CDR3 comprises 13 residues. Germline V gene data show CDR1 as SGHTA and CDR2 as FQGTGA. Germline trimming cut 0 bases from V and 7 bases from J; bases unmatched to any gene: 2. This CDR3 is CASSLTGDSEAFF. The CDR3 nucleotides are TGTGCCAGCAGCTTAACGGGGGACAGTGAAGCTTTCTTT.

V gene TRBV10-2 combines with J gene TRBJ1-6; D perhaps matches TRBD1 (6 bases). Germline V gene sequence: CDR1 WSHSY, CDR2 SAAADI. The V and J ends lost 4 bases and 7 bases respectively, with 17 bases between them. CDR3 size: 16 residues. This CDR3 is CASSAGTTMYNSPLHF. The CDR3, as DNA: TGCGCCAGCAGTGCGGGGACAACTATGTACAATTCACCCCTCCACTTT.

V is TRBV5-4 and J is TRBJ1-3; D is perhaps TRBD1 (6 bases). Germline values: CDR1 SGHNT, CDR2 YYREEE (reference sequence). Trimming removed 4 bases from V and 4 bases from J, with 12 bases in between. The CDR3 length is 14 residues. The DNA of the CDR3 is TGTGCCAGCAGCCTCACAGGGATAGGAAACACCATATATTTT. Its protein product is CASSLTGIGNTIYF.

The rearrangement uses TRBV30 and TRBJ2-1, with 8 bases matching TRBD2. With 0 bases clipped from V and 3 bases from J, the junction kept 10 bases outside the gene matches. The CDR3 covers 17 residues. Germline V lookup: CDR1 GTSNPN, CDR2 SVGIG (reference sequence). The chain's CDR3 is CAWSVLRSGSFYNEQFF. The CDR3 nucleotides are TGTGCCTGGAGTGTACTTAGGAGCGGGAGCTTCTACAATGAGCAGTTCTTC.

The gene calls are TRBV2 and TRBJ1-2; D is uncertain. This CDR3 contains 15 residues. Germline V CDR1 and CDR2: SNHLY, FYNNEI. Trimming removed 2 bases at V and 1 base at J, with 11 bases between. CDR3 residues: CASSERSGINYGYTF. The DNA of the CDR3 is TGTGCCAGCAGTGAAAGATCAGGAATTAACTATGGCTACACCTTC. The complete variable domain, with remaining parts taken from reference TRBV2 and TRBJ1-2, reads EPEVTQTPSHQVTQMGQEVILRCVPISNHLYFYWYRQILGQKVEFLVSFYNNEISEKSEIFDDQFSVERPDGSNFTLKIRSTKLEDSAMYFCASSERSGINYGYTFGSGTRLTVV.